The 25 T cell receptor beta chains below come from one sample, sequenced in a study of molecular identifiers for immune sequencing clone quantification. TCRdb passed the PCR reads through MiXCR, listing each CDR3 protein once. The table records some 41,000 distinct CDR3 sequences, about 18% of them present only once. Input material: naive CD8+ T cells from blood, with Jurkat cell RNA spiked in. Subset here: FACS-sorted CD8+CD4-CCR7+CD45RA+ naive T cells. The receptor source for this set is a human donor in good health. Some libraries in this study had Jurkat cell RNA spiked in.

This clonotype was picked up many times. The chain joins TRBV5-6 to TRBJ2-7; 10 bases are a match to TRBD1. The CDR3 covers 14 residues. The junction had 8 bases not matched to a gene; V was cut back by 3 bases and J by 8 bases. Per germline, CDR1 SGHDT and CDR2 YYEEEE. CDR3 protein: CASSWGQGTAKQYF. CDR3 nucleotides: TGTGCCAGCAGCTGGGGACAGGGGACTGCTAAGCAGTACTTC. Filled out from reference TRBV5-6 and TRBJ2-7, the complete variable domain reads DAGVTQSPTHLIKTRGQQVTLRCSPKSGHDTVSWYQQALGQGPQFIFQYYEEEERQRGNFPDRFSGHQFPNYSSELNVNALLLGDSALYLCASSWGQGTAKQYFGPGTRLTVT.

This clonotype has a count of ten or more. This chain joins TRBV13 and TRBJ2-7, with TRBD2 matching over 7 bases. The germline V gene encodes CDR1 PRHDT and CDR2 FYEKMQ (reference sequence). The V gene end was trimmed by 6 bases and the J gene end by 4 bases; junction bases not matched to a gene: 9. The CDR3 has 14 amino acids. The CDR3, as DNA: TGTGCCAGCAGTTGGGGACTACAAGATTACGAGCAGTACTTC. Protein: CASSWGLQDYEQYF.

This clonotype was seen at least ten times. CDR3 in DNA: TGTGCCAGCAGGATGACTAGCGGGTCCTACAATGAGCAGTTCTTC. Its translation is CASRMTSGSYNEQFF. The rearrangement links TRBV2 to TRBJ2-1; 10 nucleotides line up with TRBD2. Trimming removed 6 bases from V and 1 base from J; junction bases left unmatched: 3. Germline lookup yields CDR1 SNHLY and CDR2 FYNNEI. The CDR3 totals 15 residues.

V and J are TRBV5-8 and TRBJ1-5; D may be TRBD1 (5 bases). Trimming removed 1 base at V and 0 bases at J, with 8 bases between. The germline CDR1 and CDR2 sequences are SGHTS and YDEGEE. CDR3 length equals 15 residues. The CDR3 here is CASSLPGYSNQPQHF. The CDR3 coding sequence is TGTGCCAGCAGCTTGCCAGGGTATAGCAATCAGCCCCAGCATTTT.

This clonotype appeared many times. This chain connects TRBV7-9 to TRBJ2-1; 7 positions match TRBD2. The germline V gene encodes CDR1 SEHNR and CDR2 FQNEAQ (reference sequence). The CDR3 is 15 residues long. V gave up 3 bases and J gave up 6 bases; unmatched junction bases: 8. The CDR3 loop is CASSFPAGVINEQFF. The CDR3 DNA follows: TGTGCCAGCAGCTTCCCCGCGGGAGTCATCAATGAGCAGTTCTTC. The whole variable domain, remainder taken from reference TRBV7-9 and TRBJ2-1, is DTGVSQNPRHKITKRGQNVTFRCDPISEHNRLYWYRQTLGQGPEFLTYFQNEAQLEKSRLLSDRFSAERPKGSFSTLEIQRTEQGDSAMYLCASSFPAGVINEQFFGPGTRLTVL.

This clonotype was observed many times. The gene calls are TRBV2 and TRBJ2-3; D gene ambiguous. V lost 7 bases, J lost 2 bases, and 16 bases lay in between. The length of the CDR3 is 15 residues. Germline-derived CDR1 and CDR2 are SNHLY and FYNNEI. The CDR3 loop reads CASIGVGVYTDTQYF. The CDR3 coding sequence is TGTGCCAGCATCGGTGTGGGCGTGTACACAGATACGCAGTATTTT.

This clonotype has at least ten counts. This chain connects TRBV12-3 or TRBV12-4 to TRBJ2-5; D is perhaps TRBD2 (6 bases). This CDR3 has 13 residues. This chain's CDR3 is CASGGMGQETQYF. In DNA, the CDR3 is TGTGCAAGTGGGGGGATGGGGCAGGAGACCCAGTACTTC.

This clonotype occurred many times. The V call is TRBV6-5, the J call TRBJ2-1; D ambiguous. The V gene's germline CDR1 is MNHEY and CDR2 SVGAGI. V was pared by 2 bases and J by 1 base, with 6 bases between. This CDR3 has 14 residues. CDR3 sequence (DNA): TGTGCCAGCAGTTACGACCGGTCCTACAATGAGCAGTTCTTC. Its protein is CASSYDRSYNEQFF.

This clonotype was seen ten or more times. The chain carries TRBV12-3 or TRBV12-4 and TRBJ2-1, with 11 positions matching TRBD2. This CDR3 region has 15 residues. V dropped 6 bases and J dropped 4; count of bases not matched to a gene: 5. The CDR3 spells CASSPLAGEYNEQFF. In DNA, the CDR3 is TGTGCCAGCAGCCCACTAGCGGGAGAGTACAATGAGCAGTTCTTC.

This clonotype was recorded at least ten times. V gene TRBV28 combines with J gene TRBJ2-7, with D possibly TRBD1 on 6 matching bases. Germline V lookup: CDR1 MDHEN, CDR2 SYDVKM. The ends were cut back, 8 bases at V and 6 bases at J, with 23 bases in the middle. This CDR3 comprises 15 residues. The CDR3 loop reads CASRYRDRGLIEQYF. CDR3 in DNA: TGTGCCAGCCGATACAGGGATAGGGGCTTGATCGAGCAGTACTTC.

The sample holds many counts of this clonotype. The chain recombines TRBV6-6 with TRBJ2-2; D perhaps matches TRBD1 (6 bases). Trimming removed 0 bases from V and 5 bases from J, with 10 bases in between. CDR3 length: 15 residues. The germline gives CDR1 MNHNY, CDR2 SVGAGI (reference sequence). The CDR3 loop is CASSYSGGETGELFF. In DNA, the CDR3 is TGTGCCAGCAGTTACTCTGGGGGCGAAACCGGGGAGCTGTTTTTT.

The rearrangement uses TRBV19 and TRBJ2-3; weak D call: TRBD2 (5 bases). Trimming removed 8 bases at V and 2 bases at J, with 20 bases between. CDR3 size: 16 residues. Germline V gives CDR1 LNHDA, CDR2 SQIVND (reference sequence). The CDR3 protein is CASRKQWEIDTDTQYF. CDR3 nucleotides: TGTGCCAGTCGAAAACAATGGGAGATAGACACAGATACGCAGTATTTT. The whole variable domain, remainder taken from reference TRBV19 and TRBJ2-3, is DGGITQSPKYLFRKEGQNVTLSCEQNLNHDAMYWYRQDPGQGLRLIYYSQIVNDFQKGDIAEGYSVSREKKESFPLTVTSAQKNPTAFYLCASRKQWEIDTDTQYFGPGTRLTVL.

The table lists this clonotype with many counts. This chain links TRBV7-8 with TRBJ2-7; 7 nucleotides match TRBD2. With V trimmed by 5 bases and J by 4 bases, 5 bases remained unmatched. The CDR3 totals 13 residues. Germline CDR1 and CDR2: SGHVS and FQNEAQ. The CDR3 region is CASSPREGYEQYF. CDR3 nucleotides: TGTGCCAGCAGCCCTAGGGAGGGTTACGAGCAGTACTTC.

This clonotype was seen ten or more times. The chain uses TRBV4-3 and TRBJ2-7; 7 bases line up with TRBD2. The V gene's germline CDR1 is LGHNA and CDR2 YSLEER. V was clipped by 5 bases and J by 4 bases; unmatched bases: 14. The CDR3 totals 16 residues. CDR3 DNA sequence: TGCGCCAGCAGCGCCCACCCGGCGCGGGAGAATTACGAGCAGTACTTC. Protein sequence: CASSAHPARENYEQYF.

This clonotype was seen a handful of times. The V call is TRBV7-8, the J call TRBJ1-6; D is undetermined. CDR3 size: 15 residues. Germline loops: CDR1 SGHVS, CDR2 FQNEAQ. V was clipped by 2 bases and J by 0 bases, with 5 bases between them. CDR3 nucleotide sequence: TGTGCCAGCAGCTTACAGCACTCCTATAATTCACCCCTCCACTTT. It is translated as CASSLQHSYNSPLHF.

With respect to this clonotype: This may come from a read error, since a much larger clone is one base off. This chain links TRBV5-1 with TRBJ1-2; unclear D gene. The germline V gene has CDR1 SGHRS and CDR2 YFSETQ. The CDR3 consists of 15 residues. V lost 0 bases and J lost 7, with 16 bases in between. Here the CDR3 DNA reads TGCGCCAGCAGCTTGGAAGCCTGGACGTCCTGTGGCTACACCTTC. This translates into CASSLEAWTSCGYTF.

This clonotype was counted ten times or more. The V call is TRBV5-1, the J call TRBJ2-3; TRBD1 might be the D (5 bases). V dropped 3 bases and J dropped 0 bases, with 11 bases sitting between them. Germline CDR1 SGHRS, CDR2 YFSETQ. The CDR3 totals 15 residues. The CDR3, as DNA: TGCGCCAGCAGCTACGTGGACATCAGCACAGATACGCAGTATTTT. This sequence encodes CASSYVDISTDTQYF.

The chain is built from TRBV7-8 and TRBJ2-2; D is unclear. The V and J ends lost 1 base and 6 bases respectively, with 6 bases between them. Per germline, CDR1 SGHVS and CDR2 FQNEAQ. This CDR3 is built from 13 residues. The CDR3 protein is CASSLGVPGELFF. The CDR3 DNA follows: TGTGCCAGCAGCTTAGGTGTACCCGGGGAGCTGTTTTTT.

This clonotype was recorded many times. CDR3 protein: CAIRTGSNEQFF. The CDR3 coding sequence is TGTGCCATTCGTACAGGGAGCAATGAGCAGTTCTTC. The chain carries TRBV10-3 and TRBJ2-1, with a tentative D call TRBD1 (6 bases). V lost 9 bases and J lost 6, with 12 bases in between. This CDR3 region has 12 residues. The germline gives CDR1 ENHRY, CDR2 SYGVKD.

This clonotype was seen only a few times. The V gene is TRBV4-1, the J gene TRBJ2-1, with D perhaps TRBD2 (6 bases). V lost 0 bases and J 0 bases, leaving 15 bases between the germline ends. The germline gives CDR1 MGHRA, CDR2 YSYEKL. The CDR3 is 18 amino acids. The CDR3 reads CASSQEAGVGLSYNEQFF. CDR3 DNA: TGCGCCAGCAGCCAAGAAGCGGGTGTAGGCCTCTCCTACAATGAGCAGTTCTTC.

Of note for this clonotype: A read error may be the cause here, since a much bigger clone is one base away. The CDR3 sequence: CASSKDRSINPPLHF. As DNA, the CDR3 is TGTGCCAGCAGTAAAGACAGATCTATTAATCCACCCCTCCACTTT. The chain has TRBV27 and TRBJ1-6, with a weak D call TRBD1 (5 bases). The CDR3 has 15 amino acids. CDR1 and CDR2 (germline): MNHEY, SMNVEV (reference sequence).

A remark on this clonotype: Since a much larger clone is just one base distant, this may be a read error. The conserved phenylalanine or tryptophan normally closing the CDR3 is absent here, so this likely arose from a read error. The V and J genes are TRBV10-3 and TRBJ2-1; TRBD2 agrees at 8 bases. This CDR3 has 14 amino acids. V trimming: 10 bases; J trimming: 7 bases; junction bases outside the gene matches: 12. Germline loops: CDR1 ENHRY, CDR2 SYGVKD. The CDR3: CATHPSGSNNEQFL. As DNA, the CDR3 is TGTGCCACCCACCCCAGCGGGAGCAATAATGAGCAGTTCCTC.

This clonotype was seen many times. V is TRBV7-9 and J is TRBJ2-7; 8 positions match TRBD2. V lost 1 base to trimming and J lost 5 bases; unmatched junction nucleotides: 19. Germline V gene sequence: CDR1 SEHNR, CDR2 FQNEAQ (reference sequence). The CDR3 is made up of 19 amino acids. The CDR3 region has the DNA TGTGCCAGCAGCTTAGTGGTATTGGCGGGAGGTGCAGCGGTCCACGAGCAGTACTTC. This translates into CASSLVVLAGGAAVHEQYF.

This clonotype was counted ten times or more. The chain links TRBV7-9 to TRBJ2-7, with TRBD1 matching 9 bases. Trimming at V came to 5 bases and at J to 3 bases, leaving 8 bases not matched to a gene. Germline assignment: CDR1 SEHNR and CDR2 FQNEAQ (reference sequence). This CDR3 spans 15 amino acids. This chain's CDR3 is CASSRGDRAYYEQYF. For the CDR3, the DNA is TGTGCCAGCAGCCGCGGGGACAGGGCATACTACGAGCAGTACTTC.

This clonotype has ten or more counts. In this CDR3 the conserved last residue, phenylalanine or tryptophan, is missing, so a read error is likely. The chain employs TRBV20-1 and TRBJ2-3, with TRBD2 identical over 7 bases. V was pared by 3 bases and J by 2 bases, with 5 bases of the junction left unmatched. CDR3 length: 14 residues. Germline lookup yields CDR1 DFQATT and CDR2 SNEGSKA (reference sequence). CDR3 protein: CSASPAGFTDTQYS. The CDR3 bases are TGCAGTGCTAGCCCAGCGGGGTTCACAGATACGCAGTATTCT.